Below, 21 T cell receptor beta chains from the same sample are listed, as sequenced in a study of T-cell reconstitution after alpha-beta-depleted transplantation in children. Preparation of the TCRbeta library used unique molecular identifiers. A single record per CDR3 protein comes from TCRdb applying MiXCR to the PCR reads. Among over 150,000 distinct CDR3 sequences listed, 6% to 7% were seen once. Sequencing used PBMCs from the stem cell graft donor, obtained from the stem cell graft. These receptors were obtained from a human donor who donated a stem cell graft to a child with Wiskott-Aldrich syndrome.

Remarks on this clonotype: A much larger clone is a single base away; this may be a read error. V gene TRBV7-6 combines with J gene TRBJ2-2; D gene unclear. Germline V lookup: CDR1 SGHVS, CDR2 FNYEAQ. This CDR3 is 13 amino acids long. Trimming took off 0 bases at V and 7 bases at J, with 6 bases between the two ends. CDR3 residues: CASSLARFGELFF. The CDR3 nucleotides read TGTGCCAGCAGCTTAGCTCGGTTCGGGGAGCTGTTTTTT.

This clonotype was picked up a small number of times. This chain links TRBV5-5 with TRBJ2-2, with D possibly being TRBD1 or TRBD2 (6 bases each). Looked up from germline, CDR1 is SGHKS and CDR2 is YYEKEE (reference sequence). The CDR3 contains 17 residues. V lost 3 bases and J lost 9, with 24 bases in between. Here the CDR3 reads CASSSLPLDGGPRELFF. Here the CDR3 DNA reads TGTGCCAGCAGCTCCCTCCCTTTGGACGGGGGCCCCCGGGAGCTGTTTTTT.

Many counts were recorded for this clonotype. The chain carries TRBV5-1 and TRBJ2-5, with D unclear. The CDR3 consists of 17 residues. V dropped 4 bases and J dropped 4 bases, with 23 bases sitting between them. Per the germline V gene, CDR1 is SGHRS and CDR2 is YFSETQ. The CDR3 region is CASSKPPAAQLRETQYF. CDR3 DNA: TGCGCCAGCAGCAAACCTCCCGCAGCGCAGCTCCGAGAGACCCAGTACTTC.

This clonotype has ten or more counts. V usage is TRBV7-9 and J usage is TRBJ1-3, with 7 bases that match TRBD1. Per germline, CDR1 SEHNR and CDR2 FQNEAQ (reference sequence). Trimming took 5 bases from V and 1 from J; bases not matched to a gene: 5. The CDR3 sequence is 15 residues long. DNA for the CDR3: TGTGCCAGCAGCCGGGACAGCCTATCTGGAAACACCATATATTTT. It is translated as CASSRDSLSGNTIYF.

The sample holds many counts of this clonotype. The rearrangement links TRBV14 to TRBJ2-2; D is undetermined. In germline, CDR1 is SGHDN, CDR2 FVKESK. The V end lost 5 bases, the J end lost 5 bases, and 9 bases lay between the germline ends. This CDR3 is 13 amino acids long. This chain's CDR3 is CASSAVPTGELFF. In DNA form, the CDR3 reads TGTGCCAGCAGCGCCGTCCCGACCGGGGAGCTGTTTTTT.

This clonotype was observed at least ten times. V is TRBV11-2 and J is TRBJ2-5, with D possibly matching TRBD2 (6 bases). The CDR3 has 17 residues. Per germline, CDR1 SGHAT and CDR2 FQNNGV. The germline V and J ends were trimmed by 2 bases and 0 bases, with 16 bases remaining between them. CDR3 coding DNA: TGTGCCAGCAGCTTAAATTGGATGCGGGACCACCAAGAGACCCAGTACTTC. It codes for CASSLNWMRDHQETQYF.

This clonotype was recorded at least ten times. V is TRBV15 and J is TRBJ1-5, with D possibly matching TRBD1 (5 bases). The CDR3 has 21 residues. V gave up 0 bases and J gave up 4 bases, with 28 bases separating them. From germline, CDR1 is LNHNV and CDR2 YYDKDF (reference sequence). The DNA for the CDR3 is TGTGCCACCAGCAGAGATCCCAGGGATCAAGGGATTCTCGAGGGAAATCAGCCCCAGCATTTT. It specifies CATSRDPRDQGILEGNQPQHF.

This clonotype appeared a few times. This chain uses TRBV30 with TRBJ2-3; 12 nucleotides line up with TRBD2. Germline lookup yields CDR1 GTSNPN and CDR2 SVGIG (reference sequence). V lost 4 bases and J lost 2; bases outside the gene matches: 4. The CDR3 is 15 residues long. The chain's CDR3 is CAWNRLAGATDTQYF. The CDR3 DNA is TGTGCCTGGAACAGACTAGCGGGGGCCACAGATACGCAGTATTTT.

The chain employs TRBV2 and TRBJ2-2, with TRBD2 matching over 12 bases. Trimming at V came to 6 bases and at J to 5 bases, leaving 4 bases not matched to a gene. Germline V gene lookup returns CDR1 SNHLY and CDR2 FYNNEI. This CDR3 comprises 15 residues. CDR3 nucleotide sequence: TGTGCCAGCAGAGGACTAGCGGGATGGACCGGGGAGCTGTTTTTT. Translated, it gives CASRGLAGWTGELFF.

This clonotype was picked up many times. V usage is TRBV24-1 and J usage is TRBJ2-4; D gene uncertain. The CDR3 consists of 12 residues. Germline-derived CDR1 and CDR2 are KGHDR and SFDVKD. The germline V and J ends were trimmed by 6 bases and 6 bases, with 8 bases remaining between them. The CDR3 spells CATSNTANIQYF. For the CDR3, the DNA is TGTGCCACCAGTAACACCGCAAACATTCAGTACTTC.

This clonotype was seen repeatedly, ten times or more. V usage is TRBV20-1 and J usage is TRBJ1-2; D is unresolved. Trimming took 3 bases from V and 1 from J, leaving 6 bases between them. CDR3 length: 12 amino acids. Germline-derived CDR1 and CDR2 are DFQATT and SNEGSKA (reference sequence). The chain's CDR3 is CSASEDNYGYTF. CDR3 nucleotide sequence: TGCAGTGCTAGCGAGGATAACTATGGCTACACCTTC.

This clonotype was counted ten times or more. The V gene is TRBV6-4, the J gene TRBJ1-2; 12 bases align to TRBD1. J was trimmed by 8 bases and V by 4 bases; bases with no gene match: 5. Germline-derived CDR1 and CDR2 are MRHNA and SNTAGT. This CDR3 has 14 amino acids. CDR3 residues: CASSAIGTGGGYTF. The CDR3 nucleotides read TGTGCCAGCAGTGCTATCGGGACAGGGGGCGGCTACACCTTC.

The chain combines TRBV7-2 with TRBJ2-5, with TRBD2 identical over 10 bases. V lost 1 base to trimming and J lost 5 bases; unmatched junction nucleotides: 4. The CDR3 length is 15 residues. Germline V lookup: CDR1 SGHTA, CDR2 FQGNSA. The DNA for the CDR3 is TGTGCCAGCAGCTTAGGAGCGGGAGGGCACGAGACCCAGTACTTC. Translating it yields CASSLGAGGHETQYF.

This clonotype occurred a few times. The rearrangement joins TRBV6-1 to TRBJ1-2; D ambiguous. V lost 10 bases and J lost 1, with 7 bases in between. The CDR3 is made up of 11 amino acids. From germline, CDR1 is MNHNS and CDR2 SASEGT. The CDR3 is CATLINYGYTF. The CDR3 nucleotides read TGTGCCACCCTGATTAACTATGGCTACACCTTC.

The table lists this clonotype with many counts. CDR3 bases: TGTGCCAGCAGCTTAGCCGTTGTCGGGACTGAAGCTTTCTTT. As protein: CASSLAVVGTEAFF. This chain links TRBV7-2 with TRBJ1-1, with D unresolved. Germline values: CDR1 SGHTA, CDR2 FQGNSA. The length of the CDR3 is 14 residues. V was cut by 0 bases and J by 5 bases, with 10 bases left in between.

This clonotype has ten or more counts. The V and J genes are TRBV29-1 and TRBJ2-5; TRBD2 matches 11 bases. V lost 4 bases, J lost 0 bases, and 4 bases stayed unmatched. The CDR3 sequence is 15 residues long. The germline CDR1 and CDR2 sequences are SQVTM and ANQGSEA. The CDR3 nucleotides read TGCAGCGTTGGTAGCGGGGGGGCCGACCAAGAGACCCAGTACTTC. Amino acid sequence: CSVGSGGADQETQYF. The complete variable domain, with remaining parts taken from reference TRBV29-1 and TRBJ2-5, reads SAVISQKPSRDICQRGTSLTIQCQVDSQVTMMFWYRQQPGQSLTLIATANQGSEATYESGFVIDKFPISRPNLTFSTLTVSNMSPEDSSIYLCSVGSGGADQETQYFGPGTRLLVL.

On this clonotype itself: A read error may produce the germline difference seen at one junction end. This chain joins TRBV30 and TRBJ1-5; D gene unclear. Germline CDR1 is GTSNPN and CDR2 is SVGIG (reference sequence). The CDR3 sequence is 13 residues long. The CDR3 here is CAWGVWQSQPQHF. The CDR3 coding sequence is TGTGCCTGGGGTGTATGGCAGTCTCAGCCCCAGCATTTT.

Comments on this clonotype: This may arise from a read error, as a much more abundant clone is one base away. CDR3 nucleotides: TGTGTCAGCAGTCCGCCGCGCGATAGAAATGAGCAGTTCTTC. Protein sequence: CVSSPPRDRNEQFF. The rearrangement joins TRBV12-3 or TRBV12-4 to TRBJ2-1; D unresolved. This CDR3 has 14 residues.

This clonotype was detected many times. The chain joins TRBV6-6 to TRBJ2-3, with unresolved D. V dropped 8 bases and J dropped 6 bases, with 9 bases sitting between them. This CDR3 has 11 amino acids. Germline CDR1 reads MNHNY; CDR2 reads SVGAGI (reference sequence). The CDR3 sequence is CASESRDTQYF. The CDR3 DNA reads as TGTGCCAGCGAGTCTAGGGATACGCAGTATTTT.

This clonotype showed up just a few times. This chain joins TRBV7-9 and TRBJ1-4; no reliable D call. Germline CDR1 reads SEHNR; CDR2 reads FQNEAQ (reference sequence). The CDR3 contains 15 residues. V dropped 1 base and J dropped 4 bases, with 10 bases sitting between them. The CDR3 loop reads CASSLGRGGNEKLFF. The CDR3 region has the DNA TGTGCCAGCAGCTTAGGGCGTGGTGGTAATGAAAAACTGTTTTTT.

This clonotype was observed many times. CDR3 residues: CASSLGTGNNSPLHF. The CDR3 DNA follows: TGTGCCAGCAGCTTAGGGACAGGAAATAATTCACCCCTCCACTTT. The chain recombines TRBV7-9 with TRBJ1-6; 7 bases align to TRBD1. V gave up 1 base and J gave up 5 bases; unmatched junction bases: 2. Germline V lookup: CDR1 SEHNR, CDR2 FQNEAQ (reference sequence). The CDR3 is made up of 15 amino acids.